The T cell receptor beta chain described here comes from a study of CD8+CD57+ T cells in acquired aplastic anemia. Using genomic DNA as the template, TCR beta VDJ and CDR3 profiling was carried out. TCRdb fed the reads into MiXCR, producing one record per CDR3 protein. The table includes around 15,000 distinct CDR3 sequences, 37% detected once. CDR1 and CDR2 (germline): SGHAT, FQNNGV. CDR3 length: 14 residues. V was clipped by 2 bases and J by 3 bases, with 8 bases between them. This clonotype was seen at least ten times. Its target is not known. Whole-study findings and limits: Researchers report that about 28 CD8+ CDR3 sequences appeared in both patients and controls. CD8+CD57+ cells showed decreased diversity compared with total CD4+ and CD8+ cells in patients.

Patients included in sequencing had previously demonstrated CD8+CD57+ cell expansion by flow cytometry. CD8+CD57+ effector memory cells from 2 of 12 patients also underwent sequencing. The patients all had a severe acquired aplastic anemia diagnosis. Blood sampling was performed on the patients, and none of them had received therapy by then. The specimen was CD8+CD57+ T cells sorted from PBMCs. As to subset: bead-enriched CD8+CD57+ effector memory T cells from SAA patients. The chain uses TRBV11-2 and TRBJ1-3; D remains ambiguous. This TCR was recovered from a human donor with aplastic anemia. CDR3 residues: CASSLMGGGNTIYF. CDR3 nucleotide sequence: TGTGCCAGCAGCTTAATGGGTGGTGGAAACACCATATATTTT.